This TCR beta chain emerged from a study of CD8+CD57+ T cells in acquired aplastic anemia. Study background: Yields of DNA that came from sorted CD4+ and CD8+ cells averaged approximately 3.5 ug. Study observations and caveats: Roughly 27 shared CD8+ CDR3s appeared highly expressed within patients' immunodominant clones.

According to the study, genomic DNA was the template for TCR beta VDJ and CDR3 profiling. TCRdb itself ran the reads through MiXCR, one entry per CDR3 protein. The sample contains some 200,000 distinct CDR3 sequences, less than 60% of which appear only once. CD8+CD57+ cell expansion had been shown by flow cytometry in patients chosen for sequencing. A remark on this clonotype: Its antigen is not identified.

Input material: sorted CD4+, CD8+, or CD8+CD57+ T cells (not recorded which) from PBMCs. The receptor was derived from a human donor with aplastic anemia.

This CDR3 is CASSDSYRVWGYGYTF. The CDR3, as DNA: TGTGCCAGCAGTGATAGCTACAGGGTTTGGGGCTATGGCTACACCTTC. The chain is built from TRBV6-1 and TRBJ1-2; D might be TRBD1 (6 bases). CDR1 and CDR2 from the germline V gene are MNHNS and SASEGT. The V end lost 3 bases, the J end lost 4 bases, and 18 bases lay between the germline ends. The CDR3 spans 16 residues.